This T cell receptor (beta chain) was retrieved from a study of cytomegalovirus exposure and HLA in healthy donors listed by TCRdb under 2017. Turning to the overall study: An earlier analysis of roughly 610 of the donors reported approximately 260 Gb of sequence data and 117 million unique TCR beta sequences obtained from 150 million to 200 million T cells. Roughly 300 gigabases of sequencing data and 70 million to 85 million unique TCR sequences were included in an early release covering about 600 HLA-typed donors. Of the roughly 410 genotyped donors, approximately 80% were placed in the genetic ancestry cluster associated with self-reported Caucasian donors. The study aimed to test whether cataloging public T cell receptors could reveal signatures of past pathogen exposure. The T cell repertoires of roughly 660 subjects were profiled by immunosequencing and related to cytomegalovirus serostatus. A separate validation cohort of 100 to 150 different subjects was used in addition to the roughly 720-subject first cohort. High-throughput TCR immunosequencing, statistical association of individual TCRs with disease status, and machine learning were combined to predict cytomegalovirus infection status. A later analysis re-examined previously published TCR beta repertoires from about 700 donors and added high-resolution HLA genotyping to investigate patterns of TCR occurrence. The later analysis used no new phenotypic data to find candidate immune exposures, relying instead on TCR beta sequences and their occurrence across donors. In an earlier analysis of roughly 540 of the donors, high-throughput TCR beta sequencing was used to judge whether each TCR beta V gene segment behaved as functional or pseudogenic. Donor age, sex, ethnicity and CMV serostatus were collected together with the repertoire data. Genome-wide SNP genotypes for about 55% of the 666 donors were used in a later genetic analysis, which treated that subset as a discovery cohort. All discovery cohort repertoires had been generated using a single sequencing platform. Class I and class II HLA loci were covered by the typing at four-digit resolution. Typing coverage differed by locus: A, B, C, DRB1 and DQB1 were typed in roughly 620-630 donors, DQA1 in approximately 520, DPA1 in approximately 600, and DPB1 in 450 to 480. Because of strong linkage in the cohort, roughly five DR-DQ haplotypes were treated as single units for association and clustering. Among some 400 genotyped donors of the cohort, an average of about 240,000 unique TCR beta nucleotide sequences were sequenced per donor, around 20% of them non-productive.

Libraries were constructed by the immunoSEQ multiplex PCR assay. A mixture of 60 forward primers for TCR Vbeta segments and 13 reverse primers for TCR Jbeta segments was used in the multiplex PCR. A multiplex PCR assay on genomic DNA amplified the CDR3 region of rearranged TCR beta genes. The Illumina HiSeq System was used to sequence the amplified TCR beta libraries as 87-base-pair reads. On the study's bioinformatics: A later analysis tallied around 87 million unique TCR beta chains across the roughly 610 repertoires, and about 10 million of those chains were shared by two or more donors. Raw reads were error-corrected and collapsed into unique sequences by a nearest-neighbor algorithm in which closely related sequences were merged to remove PCR and sequencing errors. To assign V, D and J gene segments, CDR3 sequences were aligned to IMGT reference sequences. For a sequence to be retained, a match of at least six nucleotides to both a V gene segment and a J gene segment was required. A rearrangement counted as productive if the CDR3 had no stop codons and remained in frame with V and J, and every other rearrangement counted as non-productive. Following IMGT convention, CDR3 was defined as the stretch from the second conserved V-encoded cysteine to the conserved J-encoded phenylalanine. The earlier analysis of fewer than 750 of the donors excluded sequences that lacked an unambiguous match to a single V gene segment. An earlier analysis of some 610 of the donors called V segments functional above 56.7% productive rearrangements and segregating when the between-donor standard deviation exceeded 5%. To diagnose cytomegalovirus status from the catalog of TCR beta chain sequences, a statistical classification framework was built. A later analysis assigned V and J genes by comparing TCR nucleotide sequences with IMGT/GENE-DB human TR gene sequences. The TCRdist pipeline was used in a later analysis to assign CDR3 sequences and most-parsimonious VDJ recombination scenarios. In a later analysis, each TCR beta chain was defined by its CDR3 amino acid sequence together with its V-gene family, and reads without a unique V-gene family were excluded. In a later analysis, 450 to 600 highly shared, low-generation-probability nucleotide sequences were removed to address suspected cross-contamination and a sequencing artifact. In a later analysis, a clonal expansion index for each public chain was calculated from normalized within-repertoire ranks of inferred template counts. In a later analysis, generation probabilities were computed with a VDJ recombination model fitted to out-of-frame rearrangements, and the resulting probabilities were checked against IGoR. A later analysis scored TCR-TCR, TCR-HLA and TCR-CMV co-occurrence with hypergeometric tests, applying a repertoire-size bias correction to TCR pairs. A later analysis estimated false discovery rates by permuting HLA or CMV assignments 20 times. A later analysis grouped co-occurring TCRs with DBSCAN, adding TCRdist sequence similarity when clustering within HLA-allele-positive subsets. Co-occurrence clustering excluded repertoires with fewer than 30,000 or more than 120,000 public chains, plus five with anomalous nucleotide sharing. TCRdb retrieved this table from immuneACCESS and kept in-frame rearrangements only. Not all clones are present; in checked studies, unresolved V genes account for under half, and no reason is known for the remainder. V and J calls and clone size are as listed in that table; D and trimming were resolved from the DNA. Within this sample are around 150,000 clones, with approximately 80% of them counted one time only. The ten largest clones take up about 10% of the sample.

What the authors observed across the whole study: Correlated functional status among segregating V segments might reflect linkage disequilibrium, but an unknown experimental factor could not be ruled out. For the cohort, immune exposure information was limited to CMV serostatus. An earlier analysis of 587 of the donors showed that most TCR beta V segments appeared in productive rearrangements either about 90% or about 30% of the time, which broadly matched IMGT annotations. Because counts were too low, roughly 17 rarely observed V segments, including chromosome 9 orphons, were left out of the earlier analysis of a few hundred of the donors. In the study, approximately 150 TCR beta chains were listed as associated with cytomegalovirus. This cohort had only TCR beta chains sequenced, and the lack of alpha or paired-chain data limited which features could be detected. According to a later analysis, parvovirus B19, influenza, CMV and Epstein-Barr virus appeared linked to several top co-occurrence clusters. Compared with equally common non-associated chains, HLA-associated TCR beta chains in a later analysis were more clonally expanded and had lower generation probabilities. According to the authors, the approach could potentially be generalized to other disease states and immunological phenotypes. While some public TCRs were present in many individuals, most TCR sequences turned up only very rarely across donors. An association between a missense DCLRE1C variant and V-gene and J-gene trimming of TCR beta chains was found in a later genetic analysis and replicated in an independent cohort. A further reported finding was that TCR beta sequences accurately predicted the HLA-A and HLA-B alleles for most subjects in the first cohort. Roughly uniform sequencing depth across donors was assumed in presence/absence analyses, although this assumption may not hold. Specific HLA alleles were associated with roughly 17,000 TCR beta sequences at a false discovery rate of 0.05 in a later analysis. In a later analysis, the rate of TCR association differed among HLA loci, with DRB1 alleles having the most associated TCRs and HLA-C alleles having the fewest. Some IMGT-functional V segments, including TRBV6-2 and TRBV6-3, could not be distinguished by the 87-base-pair reads and were therefore excluded. In a later genetic analysis, fewer N-insertions in productive TCRs were reported among donors in an Asian-associated ancestry cluster than the 666-donor mean. According to a later analysis, most CMV-associated TCR beta chains appeared to be HLA-restricted, and the HLA associations seemed to be driven largely by CMV exposure. Cytomegalovirus status was reported to be diagnosed by the classifier with high specificity and sensitivity in both the original and validation cohorts. Strong co-occurrence of HLA alleles, especially DR and DQ, made assigning TCR associations to individual alleles difficult. Because HLA typing was unavailable for some donors at each locus, only the typed subset was used in association tests. In vitro tests confirmed that three of the cytomegalovirus-associated TCR beta chains recognize cytomegalovirus antigens. A cluster of highly shared sequence variants was judged likely to be a technical artifact of the sequencing pipeline.

The cohort was made up of roughly 670 healthy bone marrow donors. All cohort members were sampled while nominally healthy, although unrecorded immune exposures were likely present. The donor was CMV seropositive and was included in the group of approximately 300 seropositive cohort members. A peripheral blood sample was collected from each donor, and TCR beta sequencing was performed on peripheral blood mononuclear cells. Genomic DNA was extracted from the blood cell samples with the Qiagen DNeasy Blood Extraction Kit. Comment on this clone: The specificity of this receptor is unknown. No much larger clone is present one base from it, and per-base qualities are unavailable.

Sequences SGHNT (CDR1) and YENEEA (CDR2) are obtained from the germline V gene. Cut back by 3 bases and 8 bases, the V and J ends lie 14 bases apart. There are 14 amino acids in the CDR3, from cysteine to phenylalanine inclusive. Just the 42-base CDR3 DNA is kept, in frame starting at base 1. This chain is built from TRBV11-3 and TRBJ2-4; the D gene is possibly TRBD1, with 5 bases matching. This sequence originates from a man aged 45 to 65 in good health and CMV-seropositive. The sample consisted of PBMCs. The CDR3 region: CASSFDETEDIQYF. The nucleotide sequence reads as follows: TGTGCCAGCAGCTTTGATGAGACAGAGGACATTCAGTACTTC. The CDR3, completed at both ends by the reference TRBV11-3 and TRBJ2-4 genes, gives the full variable domain EAGVVQSPRYKIIEKKQPVAFWCNPISGHNTLYWYLQNLGQGPELLIRYENEEAVDDSQLPKDRFSAERLKGVDSTLKIQPAELGDSAVYLCASSFDETEDIQYFGAGTRLSVL.